The 23 T cell receptor beta chains below all came from one sample that was sequenced in a study of T cells in localized non-small cell lung cancer. Here immunoSEQ multiplex PCR was the method, and the copy in TCRdb shows in-frame clones only, minus some. Found here are fewer than 35,000 clones, around 93% of them singletons; the top ten hold approximately 5%. Sequencing used PBMCs, obtained before any cancer treatment. The origin of the receptors is a man aged 40 to 75 with stage II lung adenocarcinoma.

The V and J genes are TRBV27 and TRBJ2-3; 9 positions agree with TRBD1. The CDR3 has 13 residues. Trimming cost V 6 bases and J 6 bases; bases outside gene matches: 4. The germline CDR1 and CDR2 sequences are MNHEY and SMNVEV (reference sequence). The CDR3: CASSDRGGDTQYF. Written as DNA, the CDR3 is TGTGCCAGCAGCGACAGGGGGGGCGATACGCAGTATTTT.

In this sample, this clone turned up a few times. The chain carries TRBV11-1 and TRBJ2-1; 11 nucleotides match TRBD2. In germline, CDR1 is SGHAT, CDR2 FQDESV (reference sequence). The CDR3 is 16 residues long. The trim removed 1 base at V and 3 bases at J, leaving 2 bases unmatched. CDR3 DNA: TGTGCCAGCAGCTTAGGACTAGCGGGACTCTACAATGAGCAGTTCTTC. It codes for CASSLGLAGLYNEQFF.

The CDR3 protein is CASSIARTSGGTDTQYF. CDR3 nucleotides: TGTGCCAGTAGTATAGCAAGGACTAGCGGGGGCACAGATACGCAGTATTTT. The V gene is TRBV19, the J gene TRBJ2-3; 12 bases line up with TRBD2. From germline, CDR1 is LNHDA and CDR2 SQIVND (reference sequence). With 1 base clipped from V and 1 base from J, the junction kept 3 bases outside the gene matches. The CDR3 contains 17 residues.

This chain uses TRBV27 with TRBJ2-5, with 7 positions matching TRBD2. The J call could be wrong; TRBJ2-7 is a better fit for the DNA end. The CDR3 length is 16 residues. Looked up from germline, CDR1 is MNHEY and CDR2 is SMNVEV (reference sequence). CDR3 DNA sequence: TGTGCCAGCAGTTTCCGGTTAGCGGGTCACTCCTACGAGCAGTACTTC. It is translated as CASSFRLAGHSYEQYF.

The V and J genes are TRBV5-6 and TRBJ2-2; unclear D gene. The V gene's germline CDR1 is SGHDT and CDR2 YYEEEE. The CDR3 length is 15 residues. The V end lost 0 bases, the J end lost 1 base, and 7 bases lay between the germline ends. CDR3 DNA sequence: TGTGCCAGCAGCTTGGGGATTCGGAACACCGGGGAGCTGTTTTTT. It codes for CASSLGIRNTGELFF.

The rearrangement uses TRBV5-4 and TRBJ1-1, with D unclear. Germline CDR1 and CDR2: SGHNT and YYREEE (reference sequence). Trimming shortened V by 4 bases and J by 0 bases, and 7 bases separated the two germline ends. This CDR3 is 13 amino acids long. The CDR3 spells CASSRAVNTEAFF. The CDR3 DNA is TGTGCCAGCAGCCGGGCAGTGAACACTGAAGCTTTCTTT.

The chain couples TRBV9 to TRBJ2-2, with 7 bases aligning to TRBD1. After removal of 4 bases from V and 2 bases from J, the junction contained 5 bases not matched to a gene. The germline V gene encodes CDR1 SGDLS and CDR2 YYNGEE. The CDR3 sequence is 15 residues long. The DNA for the CDR3 is TGTGCCAGCAGCCTTGGGACAGCCAACACCGGGGAGCTGTTTTTT. It specifies CASSLGTANTGELFF.

This chain connects TRBV11-1 to TRBJ2-1; 9 nucleotides match TRBD2. This CDR3 region has 15 residues. Germline-derived CDR1 and CDR2 are SGHAT and FQDESV (reference sequence). The V segment lost 3 bases and the J segment 0 bases; nucleotides outside the gene matches: 0. CDR3: CASSFSGSSYNEQFF. CDR3 sequence (DNA): TGTGCCAGCAGCTTTAGCGGGAGCTCCTACAATGAGCAGTTCTTC.

The genes are TRBV2 and TRBJ1-4; D is unresolved. The CDR3 is 14 residues long. Trimming left V 5 bases short and J 12 bases short, with 19 bases between. Germline V CDR1 and CDR2: SNHLY, FYNNEI. The CDR3 sequence is CASSPVSVGGELFF. The CDR3 DNA follows: TGTGCCAGCAGTCCCGTTTCGGTTGGTGGGGAACTGTTTTTT. Full variable domain (outside the CDR3, taken from reference TRBV2 and TRBJ1-4): EPEVTQTPSHQVTQMGQEVILRCVPISNHLYFYWYRQILGQKVEFLVSFYNNEISEKSEIFDDQFSVERPDGSNFTLKIRSTKLEDSAMYFCASSPVSVGGELFFGSGTQLSVL.

J is TRBJ2-7 and V is TRBV19, with TRBD2 matching 7 bases. This CDR3 region has 15 residues. Trimming cost V 3 bases and J 1 base; bases outside gene matches: 6. From germline, CDR1 is LNHDA and CDR2 SQIVND (reference sequence). This chain's CDR3 is CASSMGGIPSYEQYF. The CDR3 DNA reads as TGTGCCAGTAGTATGGGAGGGATCCCTTCCTACGAGCAGTACTTC.

V and J are TRBV6-5 and TRBJ2-7, with D unresolved. This CDR3 spans 14 amino acids. Trimming left V 6 bases short and J 0 bases short, with 12 bases between. CDR1 is MNHEY and CDR2 is SVGAGI in the germline V gene. The CDR3 DNA reads as TGTGCCAGCAGACCTCTACCTAGCTCCTACGAGCAGTACTTC. It encodes CASRPLPSSYEQYF.

This chain uses TRBV7-2 with TRBJ1-1, with D uncertain. The V and J ends lost 2 bases and 8 bases respectively, with 12 bases between them. The germline gives CDR1 SGHTA, CDR2 FQGNSA. The CDR3 covers 13 residues. CDR3 amino acids: CASSLRGQAEAFF. DNA of the CDR3: TGTGCCAGCAGCTTAAGAGGGCAAGCGGAAGCTTTCTTT.

The chain recombines TRBV7-3 with TRBJ2-5, with 7 bases matching TRBD2. Germline V gene data show CDR1 as SGHTA and CDR2 as FQGTGA. Trimming took 4 bases from V and 5 from J; bases not matched to a gene: 1. The CDR3 spans 12 residues. CDR3 sequence (DNA): TGTGCCAGCAGCTCCGGGGGGGAGACCCAGTACTTC. This sequence encodes CASSSGGETQYF.

The V gene is TRBV28, the J gene TRBJ1-5; 9 nucleotides align to TRBD1. The germline CDR1 and CDR2 sequences are MDHEN and SYDVKM. The CDR3 spans 14 residues. V was clipped by 5 bases and J by 7 bases; unmatched bases: 6. CDR3 residues: CASSGTGRGQPQHF. The CDR3 DNA sequence: TGTGCCAGCAGTGGGACAGGGCGGGGGCAGCCCCAGCATTTT. The full variable domain, rest sourced from reference TRBV28 and TRBJ1-5, is DVKVTQSSRYLVKRTGEKVFLECVQDMDHENMFWYRQDPGLGLRLIYFSYDVKMKEKGDIPEGYSVSREKKERFSLILESASTNQTSMYLCASSGTGRGQPQHFGDGTRLSIL.

The chain joins TRBV5-1 to TRBJ2-3; 7 bases are shared with TRBD1. Germline V lookup: CDR1 SGHRS, CDR2 YFSETQ. The CDR3 totals 17 residues. V was clipped by 4 bases and J by 2 bases; unmatched bases: 13. CDR3 in DNA: TGCGCCAGCAGCGAGGGGGCCTTACCTGGGGACACAGATACGCAGTATTTT. It translates to CASSEGALPGDTDTQYF.

V gene TRBV28 combines with J gene TRBJ1-3; 8 bases fit TRBD1. Trimming removed 7 bases from V and 1 base from J; junction bases left unmatched: 12. The CDR3 contains 17 residues. In germline, CDR1 is MDHEN, CDR2 SYDVKM. This chain's CDR3 is CASTLTDRAPSGNTIYF. CDR3 nucleotides: TGTGCCAGCACCTTAACGGACAGGGCTCCGTCTGGAAACACCATATATTTT.

The V gene is TRBV11-3, the J gene TRBJ2-1; no clear D gene. The CDR3 loop spans 12 amino acids. Trimming took 3 bases from V and 5 from J, leaving 5 bases between them. Looked up from germline, CDR1 is SGHNT and CDR2 is YENEEA. This CDR3 is CASSFLHNEQFF. The DNA for the CDR3 is TGTGCCAGCAGCTTTTTACACAATGAGCAGTTCTTC.

In this sample, this clone turned up a few times. This chain links TRBV29-1 with TRBJ2-2, with 8 bases aligning to TRBD1. The CDR3 contains 14 residues. The germline V gene encodes CDR1 SQVTM and CDR2 ANQGSEA. V lost 3 bases and J lost 1; bases outside the gene matches: 1. CDR3 loop: CSVDGQGNTGELFF. The CDR3, as DNA: TGCAGCGTTGATGGACAGGGGAACACCGGGGAGCTGTTTTTT.

V usage is TRBV10-3 and J usage is TRBJ2-7, with TRBD1 matching over 7 bases. The CDR3 is 13 residues long. Looked up from germline, CDR1 is ENHRY and CDR2 is SYGVKD. V was pared by 4 bases and J by 2 bases, with 2 bases of the junction left unmatched. This CDR3 reads CAISGQGPYEQYF. CDR3 nucleotides: TGTGCCATCAGTGGACAGGGCCCCTACGAGCAGTACTTC.

The chain combines TRBV27 with TRBJ2-2; D remains ambiguous. Trimming took 5 bases from V and 3 from J, leaving 4 bases between them. CDR3 length: 12 residues. In germline, CDR1 is MNHEY, CDR2 SMNVEV (reference sequence). The CDR3 loop reads CASSQYTGELFF. The CDR3 DNA reads TGTGCCAGCAGTCAATACACCGGGGAGCTGTTTTTT.

This clone has a single count. V usage is TRBV7-2 and J usage is TRBJ2-1; no firm D call. Trimming took off 1 base at V and 3 bases at J, with 10 bases between the two ends. CDR1 and CDR2 from the germline V gene are SGHTA and FQGNSA. The CDR3 contains 15 residues. The CDR3 protein is CASSLGVLNYNEQFF. CDR3 bases: TGTGCCAGCAGCTTAGGCGTCCTTAACTACAATGAGCAGTTCTTC.

The chain combines TRBV4-1 with TRBJ1-2; D gene unclear. The germline CDR1 and CDR2 sequences are MGHRA and YSYEKL. The CDR3 contains 16 residues. V lost 1 base, J lost 0 bases, and 12 bases lay in between. The chain's CDR3 is CASSQVSSGTNYGYTF. The CDR3 coding sequence is TGCGCCAGCAGCCAAGTGTCGTCAGGAACTAACTATGGCTACACCTTC.

The chain links TRBV7-2 to TRBJ2-4, with 7 nucleotides matching TRBD1. This CDR3 is built from 17 residues. The V gene end was trimmed by 5 bases and the J gene end by 0 bases; junction bases not matched to a gene: 10. CDR1 SGHTA and CDR2 FQGNSA come from the germline V gene. The CDR3 sequence is CASSPSTGRRAKNIQYF. DNA for the CDR3: TGTGCCAGCAGCCCATCGACAGGGCGGAGAGCCAAAAACATTCAGTACTTC.